The present T cell receptor (beta chain) was sequenced within a study of T cells in Graves' hyperthyroidism and ophthalmopathy. The length of the CDR3 is 13 residues. CDR1 MDHEN and CDR2 SYDVKM come from the germline V gene. Trimming stripped 3 bases from V and 4 bases from J, with 9 bases between. This clonotype was counted at least ten times. Amplification of TCR beta CDR3 regions used RNA as the template. A first-round RT-PCR of the TCR CDR3 used the HTBI primer set. TCRdb redid the calling of the multiplex PCR reads with MiXCR, one entry per CDR3 protein. The sample has fewer than 250,000 distinct CDR3 sequences; roughly a sixth are singletons.

The sequence derives from a man aged 45-65 years with Graves' hyperthyroidism. The rearrangement links TRBV28 to TRBJ2-5; D possibly uses TRBD1 or TRBD2 (5 bases each). Material for sequencing was blood. The CDR3 loop is CASSFPGPETQYF. The CDR3 bases are TGTGCCAGCAGTTTCCCGGGGCCAGAGACCCAGTACTTC.